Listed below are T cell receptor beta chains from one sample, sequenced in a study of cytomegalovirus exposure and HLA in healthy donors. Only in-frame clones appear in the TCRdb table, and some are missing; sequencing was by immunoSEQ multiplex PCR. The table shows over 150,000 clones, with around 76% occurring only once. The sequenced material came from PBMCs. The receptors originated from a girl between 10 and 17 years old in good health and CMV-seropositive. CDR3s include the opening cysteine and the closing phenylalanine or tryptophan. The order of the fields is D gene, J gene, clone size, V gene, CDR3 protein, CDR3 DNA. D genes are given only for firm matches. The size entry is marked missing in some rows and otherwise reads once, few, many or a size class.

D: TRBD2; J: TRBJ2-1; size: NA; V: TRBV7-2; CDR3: CASSLVPTSGSNEQFF; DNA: TGTGCCAGCAGCTTAGTCCCGACTAGCGGGAGCAATGAGCAGTTCTTC
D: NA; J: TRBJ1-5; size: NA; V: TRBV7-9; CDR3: CASSDGLLNQPQHF; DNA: TGTGCCAGCAGCGACGGACTCCTCAATCAGCCCCAGCATTTT
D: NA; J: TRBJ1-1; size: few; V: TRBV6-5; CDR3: CASTKPDGWTEAFF; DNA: TGTGCCAGCACAAAACCAGACGGGTGGACTGAAGCTTTCTTT
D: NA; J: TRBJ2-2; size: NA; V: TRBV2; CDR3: CASSRDSPGPGELFF; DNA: TGTGCCAGCAGTCGGGACTCCCCAGGTCCCGGGGAGCTGTTTTTT
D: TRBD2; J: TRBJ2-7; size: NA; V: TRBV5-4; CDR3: CASSGGGGREIHEQYF; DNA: TGTGCCAGCAGCGGGGGGGGAGGTCGCGAAATCCACGAGCAGTACTTC
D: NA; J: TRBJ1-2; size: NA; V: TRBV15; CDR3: CATSRDPGQPFDGYTF; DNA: TGTGCCACCAGCAGAGACCCTGGACAGCCTTTCGATGGCTACACCTTC
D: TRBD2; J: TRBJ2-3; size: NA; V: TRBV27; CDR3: CASSPLAGGLTDTQYF; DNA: TGTGCCAGCAGCCCCCTAGCGGGGGGCCTCACAGATACGCAGTATTTT
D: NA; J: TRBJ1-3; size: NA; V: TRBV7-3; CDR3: CASSLYTQGRGNTIYF; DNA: TGTGCCAGCAGCTTATATACCCAGGGGCGAGGAAACACCATATATTTT
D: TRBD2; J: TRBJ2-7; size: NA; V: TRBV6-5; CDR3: CASTPYSGGTYEQYF; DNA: TGTGCCAGCACCCCCTATAGCGGGGGAACCTACGAGCAGTACTTC
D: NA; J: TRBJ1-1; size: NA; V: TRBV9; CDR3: CASSKTGVTEAFF; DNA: TGTGCCAGCAGCAAGACGGGTGTCACTGAAGCTTTCTTT
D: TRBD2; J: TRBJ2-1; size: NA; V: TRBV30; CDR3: CASSPSGAPYNEQFF; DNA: TGTGCCTCCTCTCCTAGCGGGGCCCCCTACAATGAGCAGTTCTTC
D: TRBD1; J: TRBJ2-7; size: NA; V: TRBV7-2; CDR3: CASSTGTGLNEQYF; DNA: TGTGCCAGCAGCACCGGGACAGGGTTGAATGAGCAGTACTTC
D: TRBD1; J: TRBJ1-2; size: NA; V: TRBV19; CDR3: CASRFGQGATYGYTF; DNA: TGTGCCAGTAGATTTGGACAGGGGGCGACCTATGGCTACACCTTC
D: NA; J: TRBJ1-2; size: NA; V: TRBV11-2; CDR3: CASSLDSREEIGYGYTF; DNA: TGTGCCAGCAGCTTAGACTCGCGAGAGGAGATAGGCTATGGCTACACCTTC
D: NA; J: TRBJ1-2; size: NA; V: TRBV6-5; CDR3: CASSYSTRYGYTF; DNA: TGTGCCAGCAGTTACTCGACACGCTATGGCTACACCTTC